A single sample gave rise to the 15 T cell receptor beta chains below, sequenced in a study of T cell repertoires in cytomegalovirus infection. TCRdb fed the reads into MiXCR, producing one record per CDR3 protein. Of approximately 180,000 distinct CDR3 sequences detected, 15% to 20% appear once; the ten largest clones hold approximately 3%. Sample: PBMCs. Every receptor here comes from a human donor in good health (CMV status not recorded). Some clones in this sample may be carry-over from other donors' samples.

This chain connects TRBV25-1 to TRBJ2-3; TRBD2 matches 7 bases. The CDR3 spans 18 residues. CDR1 and CDR2 (germline): MGHDK, SYGVNS. Trimming cost V 3 bases and J 4 bases; bases outside gene matches: 16. DNA for the CDR3: TGTGCCAGCAGTGACCCCCGGAGAAAAGCGGGGAACCCAGATACGCAGTATTTT. Its translation: CASSDPRRKAGNPDTQYF.

This clonotype has a count of ten or more. This chain joins TRBV7-2 and TRBJ1-1, with D unclear. V was clipped by 6 bases and J by 0 bases, with 8 bases between them. The length of the CDR3 is 13 residues. Germline V gene lookup returns CDR1 SGHTA and CDR2 FQGNSA. CDR3 protein: CASSPGLNTEAFF. CDR3 in DNA: TGTGCCAGCAGTCCGGGTCTGAACACTGAAGCTTTCTTT.

This chain joins TRBV11-3 and TRBJ1-4; D is unclear. The V and J ends lost 4 bases and 6 bases respectively, with 15 bases between them. CDR3 length equals 15 residues. Germline CDR1 SGHNT, CDR2 YENEEA. CDR3 in DNA: TGTGCCAGCAGCTCAGACTCCGGAGGCCATGAAAAACTGTTTTTT. Amino acid sequence: CASSSDSGGHEKLFF.

In this sample, this clonotype turned up a few times. The chain carries TRBV5-5 and TRBJ2-2; 7 bases are a match to TRBD2. The CDR3 length is 15 residues. Germline CDR1 reads SGHKS; CDR2 reads YYEKEE (reference sequence). V gave up 0 bases and J gave up 6 bases; unmatched junction bases: 5. CDR3 nucleotides: TGTGCCAGCAGCTTGGCGTCAGGGAGGGCCGGGGAGCTGTTTTTT. Its translation is CASSLASGRAGELFF.

In this sample, this clonotype turned up a few times. V is TRBV29-1 and J is TRBJ1-1, with D possibly TRBD1 on 5 matching bases. V lost 4 bases and J lost 8, with 11 bases in between. CDR3 size: 11 residues. CDR1 is SQVTM and CDR2 is ANQGSEA in the germline V gene. The CDR3 is CSVVVTGEAFF. CDR3 coding DNA: TGCAGCGTTGTAGTCACAGGAGAAGCTTTCTTT.

This clonotype occurred a few times. The chain links TRBV5-6 to TRBJ1-5, with D maybe TRBD1 (5 bases). Germline loops: CDR1 SGHDT, CDR2 YYEEEE. Trimming cost V 4 bases and J 4 bases, with 15 bases left between them. The CDR3 contains 15 residues. In DNA, the CDR3 is TGTGCCAGCAGCCCAGGGTGGGGTCCGAATCAGCCCCAGCATTTT. Residues: CASSPGWGPNQPQHF.

The chain recombines TRBV28 with TRBJ2-3, with a weak D call TRBD2 (5 bases). Germline V gene lookup returns CDR1 MDHEN and CDR2 SYDVKM. CDR3 length: 16 amino acids. V lost 7 bases, J lost 2 bases, and 19 bases lay in between. As DNA, the CDR3 is TGTGCCAGCAATCGTCTGACGGACTCGTACACAGATACGCAGTATTTT. This translates into CASNRLTDSYTDTQYF.

The chain uses TRBV12-3 or TRBV12-4 and TRBJ2-5; D perhaps matches TRBD2 (5 bases). V lost 7 bases and J lost 2, with 14 bases in between. The CDR3 has 14 residues. The CDR3: CASTTNAGQETQYF. CDR3 DNA sequence: TGTGCCAGCACTACAAATGCGGGTCAAGAGACCCAGTACTTC.

This clonotype was recorded many times. The V call is TRBV27, the J call TRBJ2-7, with a possible D match to TRBD2 (6 bases). V lost 6 bases, J lost 0 bases, and 15 bases lay in between. Germline-derived CDR1 and CDR2 are MNHEY and SMNVEV (reference sequence). This CDR3 contains 15 residues. CDR3 nucleotide sequence: TGTGCCAGCAGCCCTCGGGGGATCACCTCCTACGAGCAGTACTTC. Its translation is CASSPRGITSYEQYF.

This sequence joins TRBV29-1 and TRBJ2-3; the D gene is possibly TRBD1 (5 bases). This CDR3 has 14 residues. The germline V gene encodes CDR1 SQVTM and CDR2 ANQGSEA. V lost 3 bases, J lost 1 base, and 11 bases lay in between. CDR3 in amino acids: CSVENRRGTDTQYF. CDR3 bases: TGCAGCGTTGAGAACAGGAGAGGCACAGATACGCAGTATTTT.

This clonotype turned up a few times. The chain is built from TRBV6-8 and TRBJ1-1, with 7 bases lining up with TRBD1. This CDR3 comprises 13 residues. V lost 1 base and J lost 6; bases outside the gene matches: 2. Germline CDR1 reads MNHGY; CDR2 reads SAAAGT. The CDR3 sequence: CASSYFGTAEAFF. The CDR3 coding sequence is TGTGCCAGCAGTTACTTTGGGACAGCTGAAGCTTTCTTT.

At least ten counts were recorded for this clonotype. The V call is TRBV6-1, the J call TRBJ1-1; the D is unclear. This CDR3 is built from 15 residues. V dropped 7 bases and J dropped 4 bases, with 19 bases sitting between them. Germline lookup yields CDR1 MNHNS and CDR2 SASEGT. The CDR3 nucleotides are TGTGCCAGCATTCTTGACCAAGCATATGGCACTGAAGCTTTCTTT. It is translated as CASILDQAYGTEAFF.

This rearrangement joins TRBV19 to TRBJ2-7; D is ambiguous. The germline V gene encodes CDR1 LNHDA and CDR2 SQIVND (reference sequence). The CDR3 totals 13 residues. V gave up 10 bases and J gave up 7 bases, with 20 bases separating them. The CDR3 DNA reads as TGTGCCACTAACCAGGACGGCCGGAAGGAGCAGTACTTC. Residues: CATNQDGRKEQYF.

The V and J genes are TRBV20-1 and TRBJ2-7; 11 positions agree with TRBD2. The CDR3 loop spans 15 amino acids. The trim removed 3 bases at V and 1 base at J, leaving 5 bases unmatched. CDR1 is DFQATT and CDR2 is SNEGSKA in the germline V gene (reference sequence). For the CDR3, the DNA is TGCAGTGCTAGCGGGCTAGCGGGAGGATCCTACGAGCAGTACTTC. This translates into CSASGLAGGSYEQYF.

Turning to this clonotype: This clone may be a read error of a much larger clone one base away. This is likely a read error, given that the CDR3 carries no conserved phenylalanine or tryptophan at its end. The rearrangement joins TRBV7-2 to TRBJ1-2; 10 nucleotides match TRBD1. Unmatched junction bases numbered 6, after V lost 3 bases and J lost 8 bases. The CDR3 runs 14 residues. Germline V CDR1 and CDR2: SGHTA, FQGNSA. This CDR3 is CASSFGQGVVGYTL. DNA for the CDR3: TGTGCCAGCAGCTTCGGACAGGGGGTGGTCGGCTACACCTTA.